This TCR beta chain was observed in a study of brain T cells in children with intractable seizures (dated by TCRdb to about 2021). Study-level background: A NanoString immunology panel was first used to screen resected brain tissue from around 57 pediatric epilepsy surgery cases for immune gene transcripts. Of the roughly 12 selected surgery cases, pre-surgery blood was also sequenced for eight, so four had brain tissue only. Summary of the overall study and its limitations: Sequencing depth differed between pre- and post-surgery blood, so clones missing from the pre-surgery sample may reflect undersampling. The patients' HCMV serostatus was not known, and viral specificity was inferred solely from CDR3 sequence similarity.

A remark on this clone: No cognate antigen has been identified for it. No per-base quality is available; no much larger clone lies one base away.

For CDR1 and CDR2, the germline V gene lists MNHEY and SVGEGT. The CDR3, cysteine through phenylalanine, is 14 amino acids long. Kept here is only the CDR3 DNA, which spans 42 bases and is read in frame from base 1. Trimming at the junction amounts to 0 bases on V and 7 bases on J, and the germline ends lie 12 bases apart. Per the publication, the time point label means: resected brain tissue, or blood drawn just prior to surgery. The surgery cases showing the highest brain T cell transcript signatures were chosen for TCR beta chain sequencing of brain tissue and, when available, of blood. Before surgery, patients had received at least one anti-epileptic drug. TCR-sequenced patients were children with drug-resistant epilepsy due to tuberous sclerosis complex, focal cortical dysplasia, Rasmussen encephalitis or hemimegalencephaly. Blood samples were drawn just before the epilepsy surgery. The Monarch genomic DNA purification kit was used to extract bulk genomic DNA from unsorted brain tissue and from whole blood.

The immunoSEQ assay was used to generate TCR beta chain sequences from genomic DNA. In the original analysis: CDR3 sequences that did not begin with the conserved framework cysteine at position 104 were removed manually. To get clonality, the normalized Shannon's Diversity Index was subtracted from one, giving values from 0 (maximal diversity) to 1 (oligoclonal). Chi-squared comparison-of-proportions tests assessed whether the same CDR3 differed in frequency between samples, such as brain versus blood. Public clonotypes were found by searching immuneACCESS, and the VDJdb browser was used to assess similarity to known antiviral clonotypes. Drawn from immuneACCESS, this table holds only the in-frame rearrangements with V and J called that TCRdb kept. Clones are partly lost; checked studies trace under half to an unresolved V gene and leave the rest unexplained. That table is the source of V, J and clone size, and D and trimming were worked out from the DNA. The sample records about 80,000 clones, around nine tenths of which are singletons. The ten largest clones take up 24% of the sample.

The clonotype originates from a girl aged 2-15 years with Rasmussen encephalitis and intractable seizures. The chain is made from TRBV6-2 or TRBV6-3 and TRBJ1-1; the D gene remains uncertain. This material consisted of peripheral blood, taken at surgery. The CDR3 protein sequence reads: CASSYSDGPDEAFF. The DNA sequence is TGTGCCAGCAGTTACTCGGACGGGCCAGATGAAGCTTTCTTT.